Listed below are T cell receptor beta chains from one sample, sequenced in a study of shared clonotypes between healthy human individuals. TCRdb keeps only in-frame clones here, not all; method: immunoSEQ multiplex PCR. The sample contains about 560,000 clones, around 81% of which appear only once. The sample taken for sequencing was PBMCs. All receptors come from a woman between 40 and 55 years old in good health. Some clones in this sample may be carry-over from other donors' samples. The CDR3 runs from the conserved cysteine through the conserved F or W. Fields, in order: CDR3 DNA, CDR3 protein, clone size, V gene, D gene, J gene. D genes are given only for firm matches. Size is omitted from some rows. Given values are once, few, many or a class for expanded clones.

CDR3nt: TGTGCCAGCAGGCCGAGGGGGGATGACAATGAGCAGTTCTTC; CDR3aa: CASRPRGDDNEQFF; abundance: .; v_gene: TRBV11-1; d_gene: .; j_gene: TRBJ2-1
CDR3nt: TGCGCCAGCAGCTCGGGACTAGCGAACCAAGAGACCCAGTACTTC; CDR3aa: CASSSGLANQETQYF; abundance: once; v_gene: TRBV5-1; d_gene: TRBD2; j_gene: TRBJ2-5
CDR3nt: TGTGCCAGCAGTTTAGCCGGTGTCGCTGGCTACACCTTC; CDR3aa: CASSLAGVAGYTF; abundance: .; v_gene: TRBV27; d_gene: .; j_gene: TRBJ1-2
CDR3nt: TGTGCTAGCAGCGCCACTAGCGGGACGTTTGAGACCCGGTACTTC; CDR3aa: CASSATSGTFETRYF; abundance: .; v_gene: TRBV11-1; d_gene: TRBD2; j_gene: TRBJ2-5
CDR3nt: TGTGCCAGCAGCCAAGGCACCACCCGTGGACTCCACACCGGGGAGCTGTTTTTT; CDR3aa: CASSQGTTRGLHTGELFF; abundance: .; v_gene: TRBV4-2; d_gene: .; j_gene: TRBJ2-2
CDR3nt: TGTGCCAGCGGTTTAGTATCGACCCAAAACATTCAGTACTTC; CDR3aa: CASGLVSTQNIQYF; abundance: .; v_gene: TRBV6-5; d_gene: .; j_gene: TRBJ2-4
CDR3nt: TGTGCCATACGGAGGAACACTGAAGCTTTCTTT; CDR3aa: CAIRRNTEAFF; abundance: .; v_gene: TRBV10-3; d_gene: .; j_gene: TRBJ1-1
CDR3nt: TGTGCCAGCAGCTCCTTAGCGGGAGGGGGTACAGATACGCAGTATTTT; CDR3aa: CASSSLAGGGTDTQYF; abundance: .; v_gene: TRBV7-9; d_gene: TRBD2; j_gene: TRBJ2-3
CDR3nt: TGTGCCAGCAGCGCCATGCCTGCCCCTGGGGCCTACGAGCAGTACTTC; CDR3aa: CASSAMPAPGAYEQYF; abundance: .; v_gene: TRBV9; d_gene: .; j_gene: TRBJ2-7
CDR3nt: TGCAGTGCGGCCGGGCGGAGTGAGCAGTTCTTC; CDR3aa: CSAAGRSEQFF; abundance: .; v_gene: TRBV20-1; d_gene: .; j_gene: TRBJ2-1
CDR3nt: TGTGCCAGCAGCCAAGATGGCTTTACTGAAGCTTTCTTT; CDR3aa: CASSQDGFTEAFF; abundance: .; v_gene: TRBV14; d_gene: .; j_gene: TRBJ1-1
CDR3nt: TGCGCCAGCAGCCAAGATGGGCCCGACCTGGGGGAAAAACTGTTTTTT; CDR3aa: CASSQDGPDLGEKLFF; abundance: .; v_gene: TRBV4-3; d_gene: .; j_gene: TRBJ1-4
CDR3nt: TGTGCCATCAGTGAGTCGGTAGAGATTGAGCAGTTCTTC; CDR3aa: CAISESVEIEQFF; abundance: .; v_gene: TRBV10-3; d_gene: .; j_gene: TRBJ2-1
CDR3nt: TGTGCCAGCAGTTTGAGGCAGGGTTGGCAGCCCCAGCATTTT; CDR3aa: CASSLRQGWQPQHF; abundance: .; v_gene: TRBV28; d_gene: .; j_gene: TRBJ1-5
CDR3nt: TGTGCCAGCAGTTATAGAGGGGACACCGGGGAGCTGTTTTTT; CDR3aa: CASSYRGDTGELFF; abundance: .; v_gene: TRBV6-5; d_gene: .; j_gene: TRBJ2-2
CDR3nt: TGTGCCAGCAGTCCCAGTAGCGGGAGGAGGTACGAGCAGTACTTC; CDR3aa: CASSPSSGRRYEQYF; abundance: .; v_gene: TRBV11-2; d_gene: TRBD2; j_gene: TRBJ2-7
CDR3nt: TGTGCCAGCAGTGAAAACGGCGGGAGGGTGTACAATGAGCAGTTCTTC; CDR3aa: CASSENGGRVYNEQFF; abundance: .; v_gene: TRBV2; d_gene: TRBD2; j_gene: TRBJ2-1
CDR3nt: TGTGCCTGTAAGGGGGACGCCCACTACGAGCAGTACTTC; CDR3aa: CACKGDAHYEQYF; abundance: .; v_gene: TRBV30; d_gene: .; j_gene: TRBJ2-7
CDR3nt: TGTGCCAGCAGGGTTAGCGGGAGTGATACGCAGTATTTT; CDR3aa: CASRVSGSDTQYF; abundance: .; v_gene: TRBV6-5; d_gene: TRBD2; j_gene: TRBJ2-3
CDR3nt: TGTGCCAGCAGTAGCCCCAGGGGAGAGTACACTGAAGCTTTCTTT; CDR3aa: CASSSPRGEYTEAFF; abundance: few; v_gene: TRBV25-1; d_gene: .; j_gene: TRBJ1-1
CDR3nt: TGTGCCAGCAGCTTGGGTCGGGCAGGGTTATACGAAAATGAGCAGTTCTTC; CDR3aa: CASSLGRAGLYENEQFF; abundance: .; v_gene: TRBV5-6; d_gene: .; j_gene: TRBJ2-1
CDR3nt: TGTGCCAGTACAGGCGGGAGGCTCCGCTCCTACAATGAGCAGTTCTTC; CDR3aa: CASTGGRLRSYNEQFF; abundance: few; v_gene: TRBV19; d_gene: TRBD2; j_gene: TRBJ2-1
CDR3nt: TGTGCCAGCAGCTGGGGACAGGCCGCAACTAATGAAAAACTGTTTTTT; CDR3aa: CASSWGQAATNEKLFF; abundance: .; v_gene: TRBV7-9; d_gene: TRBD1; j_gene: TRBJ1-4
CDR3nt: TGTGCCAGCAGCTTATTCCCGATGAACACTGAAGCTTTCTTT; CDR3aa: CASSLFPMNTEAFF; abundance: few; v_gene: TRBV7-2; d_gene: .; j_gene: TRBJ1-1
CDR3nt: TGTGCCAGCATTAATGGGGGAGACACTGAAGCTTTCTTT; CDR3aa: CASINGGDTEAFF; abundance: many; v_gene: TRBV2; d_gene: .; j_gene: TRBJ1-1
CDR3nt: TGCGCCAGCAGCCAAGGCCCGGGACAGGGACGGAATGAGCAGTTCTTC; CDR3aa: CASSQGPGQGRNEQFF; abundance: many; v_gene: TRBV4-1; d_gene: TRBD1; j_gene: TRBJ2-1
CDR3nt: TGTGCCAGCAGCCCGGGGACAGGGGGCGCGATGGGCAATCAGCCCCAGCATTTT; CDR3aa: CASSPGTGGAMGNQPQHF; abundance: .; v_gene: TRBV5-8; d_gene: TRBD1; j_gene: TRBJ1-5
CDR3nt: TGTGCCAGCACTGGTCTAGCGGCCCCCAGTGAGCAGTTCTTC; CDR3aa: CASTGLAAPSEQFF; abundance: .; v_gene: TRBV11-2; d_gene: TRBD2; j_gene: TRBJ2-1
CDR3nt: TGTGCCAGCAGTTACTCACCTAGCGGGAACACCGGGGAGCTGTTTTTT; CDR3aa: CASSYSPSGNTGELFF; abundance: .; v_gene: TRBV6-6; d_gene: TRBD2; j_gene: TRBJ2-2
CDR3nt: TGCGCCAGCAGCCAGGAAAGGGGCCTCTCCTACGAGCAGTACTTC; CDR3aa: CASSQERGLSYEQYF; abundance: .; v_gene: TRBV4-3; d_gene: .; j_gene: TRBJ2-7
CDR3nt: TGTGCCAGCAACGGAGGGGGGTCCTACGAGCAGTACTTC; CDR3aa: CASNGGGSYEQYF; abundance: .; v_gene: TRBV5-4; d_gene: .; j_gene: TRBJ2-7
CDR3nt: TGTGCCAGCAGCTTAGTACTAGCGGGAGGCTCTGGCACAGATACGCAGTATTTT; CDR3aa: CASSLVLAGGSGTDTQYF; abundance: .; v_gene: TRBV7-2; d_gene: TRBD2; j_gene: TRBJ2-3
CDR3nt: TGTGCCAGCAGCCAGGCGATAGGGGGAGGCTACGAGCAGTACTTC; CDR3aa: CASSQAIGGGYEQYF; abundance: .; v_gene: TRBV7-2; d_gene: .; j_gene: TRBJ2-7
CDR3nt: TGTGCCAGCAGTAAGGACAGAAATCAGCCCCAGCATTTT; CDR3aa: CASSKDRNQPQHF; abundance: .; v_gene: TRBV6-1; d_gene: .; j_gene: TRBJ1-5
CDR3nt: TGTGCCAGCAGTCCGACAGGGAGCACAGATACGCAGTATTTT; CDR3aa: CASSPTGSTDTQYF; abundance: .; v_gene: TRBV6-5; d_gene: TRBD1; j_gene: TRBJ2-3
CDR3nt: TGTGCCAGCAGGCCCCAGGGCCAAGAGACCCAGTACTTC; CDR3aa: CASRPQGQETQYF; abundance: .; v_gene: TRBV27; d_gene: .; j_gene: TRBJ2-5
CDR3nt: TGTGCCAGCACCCGCCCATACAGGGGAGACTACGAGCAGTACTTC; CDR3aa: CASTRPYRGDYEQYF; abundance: .; v_gene: TRBV2; d_gene: TRBD1; j_gene: TRBJ2-7
CDR3nt: TGCGCCAGCAGCCTACTGAAGAACACTGAAGCTTTCTTT; CDR3aa: CASSLLKNTEAFF; abundance: .; v_gene: TRBV4-3; d_gene: .; j_gene: TRBJ1-1
CDR3nt: TGTGCCAGCAGTTTACTAGCGGGAGACACCGGGGAGCTGTTTTTT; CDR3aa: CASSLLAGDTGELFF; abundance: .; v_gene: TRBV28; d_gene: TRBD2; j_gene: TRBJ2-2
CDR3nt: TGTGCCAGCTCATCAGGGCCCTCTGGAAACACCATATATTTT; CDR3aa: CASSSGPSGNTIYF; abundance: .; v_gene: TRBV18; d_gene: .; j_gene: TRBJ1-3
CDR3nt: TGTGCCAGCAGTCGCCCTCCCGACAAGCTGTTTTTT; CDR3aa: CASSRPPDKLFF; abundance: .; v_gene: TRBV6-6; d_gene: .; j_gene: TRBJ1-4
CDR3nt: TGTGCCAGCAGCTCGAACGGCGGGACCCAGTACTTC; CDR3aa: CASSSNGGTQYF; abundance: .; v_gene: TRBV7-3; d_gene: .; j_gene: TRBJ2-5
CDR3nt: TGTGCCAGCAGATACTTAAGATCCCACGAGCAGTACTTC; CDR3aa: CASRYLRSHEQYF; abundance: .; v_gene: TRBV27; d_gene: .; j_gene: TRBJ2-7